This T cell receptor beta chain derives from a study of blood T cell repertoires in COVID-19. About the research overall: PBMCs, B-cell-depleted T cells, or T cells were the source of the cDNA or gDNA that made up the material.

In the original processing: Counts of nucleated cells, estimated from reference gene primer amplification, were obtained. Libraries were prepared by immunoSEQ multiplex PCR; TCRdb keeps only in-frame clonotypes and omits some of them. That table is the source of V, J and clone size, and D and trimming were worked out from the DNA. In the table there are 35,000 to 50,000 clones, 88% of which are singletons. This CDR3 has 14 residues. Germline-derived CDR1 and CDR2 are LNHDA and SQIVND (reference sequence). Trimming removed 5 bases from V and 5 bases from J; junction bases left unmatched: 6. The receptor comes from a woman aged 40-49 years with acute or convalescent COVID-19. The chain has TRBV19 and TRBJ1-1, with 9 bases matching TRBD1. The sample taken for sequencing was peripheral blood. The CDR3, as DNA: TGTGCCAGTAGTCTGGGACAGGGAGGTACTGAAGCTTTCTTT. This codes for CASSLGQGGTEAFF. The full variable domain, with the rest looked up from reference TRBV19 and TRBJ1-1, is DGGITQSPKYLFRKEGQNVTLSCEQNLNHDAMYWYRQDPGQGLRLIYYSQIVNDFQKGDIAEGYSVSREKKESFPLTVTSAQKNPTAFYLCASSLGQGGTEAFFGQGTRLTVV.